The 2 T cell receptor beta chains below all came from one sample that was sequenced in a study of cytomegalovirus exposure and HLA in healthy donors. Primers included in the PCR were 60 Vbeta and 13 Jbeta primers. Assay used: immunoSEQ multiplex PCR; TCRdb lists only in-frame clones, some missing. The table lists approximately 120,000 clones, about three quarters of them singletons. Sample: PBMCs. All receptors derive from a woman in her 30s in good health and CMV-seronegative.

This sequence joins TRBV25-1 and TRBJ1-1; a weak D match, TRBD1 (5 bases). Per germline, CDR1 MGHDK and CDR2 SYGVNS. The CDR3 consists of 16 residues. Trimming took 0 bases from V and 1 from J, leaving 12 bases between them. The CDR3 loop is CASSEYGGGENTEAFF. The CDR3 nucleotides are TGTGCCAGCAGTGAATATGGTGGGGGGGAGAACACTGAAGCTTTCTTT.

This chain joins TRBV5-4 and TRBJ2-5; a possible D gene is TRBD2 (7 bases). CDR3 size: 16 residues. V was pared by 0 bases and J by 7 bases, with 19 bases between. CDR1 is SGHNT and CDR2 is YYREEE in the germline V gene (reference sequence). The CDR3 sequence is CASSLAGGVGHVTQYF. As DNA, the CDR3 is TGTGCCAGCAGCTTGGCGGGGGGCGTAGGGCATGTGACCCAGTACTTC.